The rows below give T cell receptor beta chains drawn from one sample of a study of blood T cells in healthy people across ages. TCRdb reanalysed the 5' RACE reads using MiXCR and keeps one entry per CDR3 protein. This table holds 600,000 or so distinct CDR3 sequences, about 28% found once. What was sequenced was blood. The receptor source for this set is a woman aged 80 or older in good health. The CDR3 runs from the conserved cysteine through the conserved F or W. The order of the fields is V gene, D gene, J gene, clone size, CDR3 DNA, CDR3 protein. The D gene is left open where the match is weak. Some rows mark clone size as missing; the rest say once, few, many or name a class of expanded clone.

TRBV20-1,NA,TRBJ2-5,once,TGCAGTGCACCCGACTCGAAGATAAGGGTGGGAGAGACCCAGTACTTC,CSAPDSKIRVGETQYF
TRBV5-4,NA,TRBJ2-1,NA,TGTGCCAGCAGCGCAGGGGACTCCGGATATTTTGGTGAGCAGTTCTTC,CASSAGDSGYFGEQFF
TRBV6-6,NA,TRBJ2-3,many,TGTGCCAGCAGTTACTGGGTGGTAGAAGAACGAGCAGATACGCAGTATTTT,CASSYWVVEERADTQYF
TRBV6-5,NA,TRBJ2-3,many,TGTGCCAGCAGCCCCTCCGTTGAAGATACGCAGTATTTT,CASSPSVEDTQYF
TRBV20-1,NA,TRBJ1-1,many,TGCAGTGCGGTCTTAACGGGGAACACTGAAGCTTTCTTT,CSAVLTGNTEAFF
TRBV20-1,NA,TRBJ2-7,many,TGCAGTACTTCATCCCAGGGAAGGATCTACGAGCAGTACTTC,CSTSSQGRIYEQYF
TRBV5-1,NA,TRBJ1-1,NA,TGCGCCAGCAGCTCAGGAGGCAGTCGGAGTCTTAGGACTGAAGCTTTCTTT,CASSSGGSRSLRTEAFF
TRBV3-1,TRBD1,TRBJ1-1,NA,TGTGCCAGCAGCCGCCTAGGAGGGACAGCGAACACTGAAGCTTTCTTT,CASSRLGGTANTEAFF
TRBV5-1,TRBD1,TRBJ1-6,many,TGCGCCAGCAGCGTCGGGACAGGGGGTAATTCACCCCTCCACTTT,CASSVGTGGNSPLHF
TRBV20-1,NA,TRBJ2-1,many,TGCAGTGCTCCGCCGGGGGCCAGCTCCTACAATGAGCAGTTCTTC,CSAPPGASSYNEQFF
TRBV6-1,NA,TRBJ1-2,few,TGTGCCAGCAGTGAAATCATCAGGACTAACTATGGCTACACCTTC,CASSEIIRTNYGYTF
TRBV5-5,TRBD1,TRBJ1-4,few,TGTGCCAGCGGGACCGGGACAGTGGAAAAACTGTTTTTT,CASGTGTVEKLFF
TRBV6-2/TRBV6-3,NA,TRBJ1-5,many,TGTGCCAGCAGTAAGGCGACCAGGGTTAATCAGCCCCAGCATTTT,CASSKATRVNQPQHF
TRBV3-1,NA,TRBJ2-1,many,TGTGCCAGCAGCCCCATAGTAGCTCCTACGGATGAGCAGTTCTTC,CASSPIVAPTDEQFF
TRBV28,NA,TRBJ1-1,NA,TGTGCCAGCCGAGCAGGGCCTGAAGCTTTCTTT,CASRAGPEAFF
TRBV30,TRBD2,TRBJ2-3,few,TGTGCCTGGAACCGAGCGGGGTCCCCCCGAGATACGCAGTATTTT,CAWNRAGSPRDTQYF
TRBV7-2,NA,TRBJ1-2,many,TGTGCCAGCAGCTTCCCGGGGTTAGGCTACACCTTC,CASSFPGLGYTF
TRBV20-1,NA,TRBJ1-2,few,TGCAGTGCTAGAGTGGGGGGAAGTGACTATGGCTACACCTTC,CSARVGGSDYGYTF
TRBV4-3,TRBD2,TRBJ2-1,many,TGCGCCAGCAGTCTCGCTAGCGGGGGGGCGTACAATGAGCAGTTCTTC,CASSLASGGAYNEQFF
TRBV14,TRBD2,TRBJ2-7,NA,TGTGCCAGCACCTTCGGCCATAGCGGGAGGGCCAGCGAGCAGTACTTC,CASTFGHSGRASEQYF
TRBV20-1,NA,TRBJ2-1,many,TGCAGTGCTCCTGATGAGGGCAATGAGCAGTTCTTC,CSAPDEGNEQFF
TRBV9,TRBD1,TRBJ1-1,NA,TGTGCCAGCAGCGAGGGGGCGGGGGAAGCTTTCTTT,CASSEGAGEAFF
TRBV5-1,TRBD2,TRBJ2-2,NA,TGCGCCAGCAGCTTGGCCTCGGGGGGGCGAACGAACACCGGGGAGCTGTTTTTT,CASSLASGGRTNTGELFF
TRBV7-6,NA,TRBJ2-7,many,TGTGCCAGCAGCTTAGTCGAAAGCTCCTACGAGCAGTACTTC,CASSLVESSYEQYF
TRBV12-3/TRBV12-4,NA,TRBJ2-3,NA,TGTGCCAGCAGTTCAGGTGAAATTAGCACAGATGCGCAGTATTTT,CASSSGEISTDAQYF
TRBV9,TRBD1,TRBJ1-1,NA,TGTGCCAGCAGCGTATCGACAGGGGGGATGAACACTGAAGCTTTCTTT,CASSVSTGGMNTEAFF
TRBV3-1,TRBD1,TRBJ1-2,many,TGTGCCAGCAGCCAATGGGACAGACTTAACTATGGCTACACCTTC,CASSQWDRLNYGYTF
TRBV20-1,NA,TRBJ1-1,few,TGCAGTGCCCCGCAGCGAGGAGGCACTGAAGCTTTCTTT,CSAPQRGGTEAFF
TRBV6-1,NA,TRBJ1-5,few,TGTGCCAGCAGTGATTTACAGCCCCAGCATTTT,CASSDLQPQHF
TRBV6-1,NA,TRBJ2-1,NA,TGTGCCAGCAGTGGTAAGGGGGCTAGCGCAAACAATGAGCAGTTCTTC,CASSGKGASANNEQFF
TRBV6-2/TRBV6-3,NA,TRBJ2-7,many,TGTGCCAGAACGCCTGAACGACAGATACCCTACGAGCAGTACTTC,CARTPERQIPYEQYF
TRBV5-1,TRBD1,TRBJ2-5,NA,TGCGCCAGCAGCCCCCGGCAAACAGGGGTCCAAGAGACCCAGTACTTC,CASSPRQTGVQETQYF
TRBV28,TRBD1,TRBJ2-7,many,TGTGCCAGCAGACCTTATCGGGACAGGGGTGCCGAGCAGTACTTC,CASRPYRDRGAEQYF
TRBV30,NA,TRBJ2-7,few,TGTGCCTGCCACACTCAGAGCTCCTACGAGCAGTACTTC,CACHTQSSYEQYF
TRBV7-9,TRBD1,TRBJ1-1,NA,TGTGCCAGCAGCCCCCGGGACAGGCGCTTGAACACTGAAGCTTTCTTT,CASSPRDRRLNTEAFF
TRBV15,NA,TRBJ1-2,NA,TGTGCCACCAGCAGAGATAAGGCGGTTCTTAACTATGGCTACACCTTC,CATSRDKAVLNYGYTF
TRBV29-1,TRBD1,TRBJ2-1,many,TGCAGCGTCCAACAGGGGGAGAATGAGCAGTTCTTC,CSVQQGENEQFF
TRBV18,NA,TRBJ2-1,many,TGTGCCAGCTCACCAGAGACAGTACGCAATGAGCAGTTCTTC,CASSPETVRNEQFF
TRBV7-2,TRBD1,TRBJ1-1,NA,TGTGCCAGCAGCTTGAAGAGCACAGGGGCAGGAACTGAAGCTTTCTTT,CASSLKSTGAGTEAFF
TRBV12-3/TRBV12-4,NA,TRBJ2-7,many,NA,CASSSSGVVPYEQYF
TRBV2,NA,TRBJ1-2,many,TGTGCCAGCAGTGAAGTGGGGGGGTCAGCTAACTATGGCTACACCTTC,CASSEVGGSANYGYTF